The T cell receptor (beta chain) under discussion was sequenced for a study of sequential checkpoint blockade in melanoma. Repertoires were generated with immunoSEQ multiplex PCR, while TCRdb's copy carries only in-frame clones and drops some. This sample carries about 38,000 clones, roughly 90% of them seen once, and the ten largest clones take approximately 13%. From germline, CDR1 is SGHRS and CDR2 YFSETQ. The V gene lost 0 bases and the J gene lost 0 bases, with 9 bases spanning the gap. CDR3 length: 15 residues. The treatment denotes: randomized to nivolumab then ipilimumab (arm A) or the reverse (arm B). PBMC sorting kept live CD3+CD8+ cells without CD19 or CD56.

Sequences were derived from CD8+ T cells sorted from blood (inferred from file names), sampled from a patient given nivolumab and ipilimumab in sequence. The rearrangement uses TRBV5-1 and TRBJ2-5; no clear D gene. This clonotype originated in a human donor with melanoma. The CDR3 bases are TGCGCCAGCAGCTTGGTCATCAGGAACCAAGAGACCCAGTACTTC. This translates into CASSLVIRNQETQYF.